The sequence of this T cell receptor beta chain was determined in a study of human T cells and chemical hapten exposure. The wider study: Small volume differences among pooled libraries mainly caused per-sample TCR yield variation.

In TCRdb, the RACE reads were re-called with MiXCR into one record per CDR3 protein. This sample has fewer than 85,000 distinct CDR3 sequences, with roughly 7.9% found just once. Per germline, CDR1 SGHRS and CDR2 YFSETQ. Trimming removed 4 bases at V and 5 bases at J, with 10 bases between. The CDR3 length is 14 residues. Time point denoted: healthy volunteer bleed at 6 weeks. The authors' total RNA extraction used unfractionated whole blood. The rearrangement uses TRBV5-1 and TRBJ1-6, with TRBD1 as a possible D gene (5 bases). The clonotype was recovered from a female donor in good health. Some clones in this sample may be carry-over from other donors' samples. Sequencing was carried out using whole blood. CDR3 residues: CASSPGTNNSPLHF. For the CDR3, the DNA is TGCGCCAGCAGCCCGGGGACCAATAATTCACCCCTCCACTTT.